This entry features one TCR beta chain sequence. In the original workflow: Quantification of nucleated cells was approximated via reference gene primer amplification. Profiled with immunoSEQ multiplex PCR; TCRdb holds only in-frame clones, not every one. Clone size and the V and J calls come from that table; the DNA yielded D and trimming. The table shows approximately 52,000 clones, with 65% to 90% occurring only once. The data derive from a study of blood T cell repertoires in COVID-19. Whole-study context: Specimens from acute and convalescent COVID-19 originated in the United States, Italy and Spain. T cells, B-cell-depleted T cells, or PBMCs supplied cDNA or gDNA.

The specimen sequenced was peripheral blood. The origin of this receptor is a man in his sixties with acute or convalescent COVID-19.

The CDR3 is CASSVGQGHGYTF. CDR3 nucleotide sequence: TGTGCCAGCAGTGTAGGACAGGGGCATGGCTACACCTTC. The chain employs TRBV25-1 and TRBJ1-2, with TRBD1 matching over 9 bases. The ends lost 4 bases at V and 6 bases at J; junction bases unmatched: 3. The CDR3 is made up of 13 amino acids. Germline V CDR1 and CDR2: MGHDK, SYGVNS.